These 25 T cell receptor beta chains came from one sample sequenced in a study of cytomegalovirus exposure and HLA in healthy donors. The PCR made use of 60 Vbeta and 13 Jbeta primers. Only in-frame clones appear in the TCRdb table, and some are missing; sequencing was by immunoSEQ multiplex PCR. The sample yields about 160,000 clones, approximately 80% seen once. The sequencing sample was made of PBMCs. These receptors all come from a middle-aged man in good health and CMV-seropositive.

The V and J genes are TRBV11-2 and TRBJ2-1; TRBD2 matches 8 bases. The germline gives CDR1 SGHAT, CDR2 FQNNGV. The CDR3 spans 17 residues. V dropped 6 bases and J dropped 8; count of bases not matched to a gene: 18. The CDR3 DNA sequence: TGTGCCAGCAGGCCCACGGGGGAAAGCGGGGGAGGGTATGAGCAGTTCTTC. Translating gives CASRPTGESGGGYEQFF.

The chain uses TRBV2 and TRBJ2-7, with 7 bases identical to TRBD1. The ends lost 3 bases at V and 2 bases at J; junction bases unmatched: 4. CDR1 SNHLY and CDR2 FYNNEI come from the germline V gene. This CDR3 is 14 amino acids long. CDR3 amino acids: CASSDDRAPYEQYF. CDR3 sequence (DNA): TGTGCCAGCAGTGATGACAGGGCCCCCTACGAGCAGTACTTC.

This CDR3 is CASSGLSSGTETQYF. CDR3 bases: TGTGCCAGCAGTGGACTATCTAGCGGGACGGAGACCCAGTACTTC. The chain employs TRBV6-1 and TRBJ2-5, with TRBD2 matching over 9 bases. CDR1 MNHNS and CDR2 SASEGT come from the germline V gene. V lost 4 bases to trimming and J lost 5 bases; unmatched junction nucleotides: 8. This CDR3 has 15 amino acids.

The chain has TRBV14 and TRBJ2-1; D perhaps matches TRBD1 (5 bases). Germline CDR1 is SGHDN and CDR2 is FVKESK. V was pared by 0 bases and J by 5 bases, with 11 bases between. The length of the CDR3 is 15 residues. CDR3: CASSQERQGNNEQFF. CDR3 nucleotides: TGTGCCAGCAGCCAAGAACGCCAGGGTAACAATGAGCAGTTCTTC.

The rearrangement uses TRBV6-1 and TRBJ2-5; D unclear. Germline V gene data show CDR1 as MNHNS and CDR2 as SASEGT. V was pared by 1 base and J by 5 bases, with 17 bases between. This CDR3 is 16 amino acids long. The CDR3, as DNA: TGTGCCAGCAGTGAAGAAGTTTTCAACCATGCGGAGACCCAGTACTTC. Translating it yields CASSEEVFNHAETQYF.

The CDR3 DNA reads as TGTGCCAGCAGCTTGGCGTCCGGGGGGCCCAGGAATGAGCAGTTCTTC. Translating gives CASSLASGGPRNEQFF. The chain employs TRBV5-4 and TRBJ2-1; a possible D gene is TRBD2 (7 bases). V lost 0 bases to trimming and J lost 7 bases, with 17 bases between them. Germline CDR1 is SGHNT and CDR2 is YYREEE (reference sequence). CDR3 length: 16 residues.

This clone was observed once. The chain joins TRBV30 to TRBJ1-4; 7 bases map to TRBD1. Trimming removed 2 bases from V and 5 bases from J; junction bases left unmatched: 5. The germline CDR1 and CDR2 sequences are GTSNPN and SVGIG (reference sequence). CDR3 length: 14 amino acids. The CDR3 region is CAWSTGQKNEKLFF. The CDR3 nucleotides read TGTGCCTGGAGTACGGGACAGAAAAATGAAAAACTGTTTTTT.

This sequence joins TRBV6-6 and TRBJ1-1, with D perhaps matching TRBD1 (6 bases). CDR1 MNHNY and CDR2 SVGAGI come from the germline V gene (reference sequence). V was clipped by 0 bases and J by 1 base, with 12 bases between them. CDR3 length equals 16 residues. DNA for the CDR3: TGTGCCAGCAGTTACTCCGGGGGGCGCGAGAACACTGAAGCTTTCTTT. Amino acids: CASSYSGGRENTEAFF.

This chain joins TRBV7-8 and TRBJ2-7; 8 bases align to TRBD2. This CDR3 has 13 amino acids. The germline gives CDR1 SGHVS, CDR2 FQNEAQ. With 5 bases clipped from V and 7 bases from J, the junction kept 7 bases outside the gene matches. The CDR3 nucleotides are TGTGCCAGCAGCCCCGGGGGGGCAAATGAGCAGTACTTC. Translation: CASSPGGANEQYF.

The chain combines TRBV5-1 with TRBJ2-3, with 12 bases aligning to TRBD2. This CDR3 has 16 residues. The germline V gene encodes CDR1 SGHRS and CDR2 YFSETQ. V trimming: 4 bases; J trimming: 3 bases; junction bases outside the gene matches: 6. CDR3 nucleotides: TGCGCCAGCAGCCAAGGGACTAGCGGGTATACAGATACGCAGTATTTT. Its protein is CASSQGTSGYTDTQYF. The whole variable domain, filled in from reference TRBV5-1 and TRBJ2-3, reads KAGVTQTPRYLIKTRGQQVTLSCSPISGHRSVSWYQQTPGQGLQFLFEYFSETQRNKGNFPGRFSGRQFSNSRSEMNVSTLELGDSALYLCASSQGTSGYTDTQYFGPGTRLTVL.

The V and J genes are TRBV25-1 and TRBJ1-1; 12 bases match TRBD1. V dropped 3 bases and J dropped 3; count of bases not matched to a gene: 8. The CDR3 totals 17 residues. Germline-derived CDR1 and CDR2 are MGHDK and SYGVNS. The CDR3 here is CASSEGDRGRGDTEAFF. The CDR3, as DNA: TGTGCCAGCAGTGAGGGGGACAGGGGGCGCGGAGACACTGAAGCTTTCTTT.

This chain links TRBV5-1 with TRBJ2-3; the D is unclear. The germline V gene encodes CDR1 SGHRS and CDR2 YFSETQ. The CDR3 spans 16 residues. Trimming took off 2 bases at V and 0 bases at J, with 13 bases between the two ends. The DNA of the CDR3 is TGCGCCAGCAGCTTAGTCTTAGATACTAGCACAGATACGCAGTATTTT. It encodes CASSLVLDTSTDTQYF.

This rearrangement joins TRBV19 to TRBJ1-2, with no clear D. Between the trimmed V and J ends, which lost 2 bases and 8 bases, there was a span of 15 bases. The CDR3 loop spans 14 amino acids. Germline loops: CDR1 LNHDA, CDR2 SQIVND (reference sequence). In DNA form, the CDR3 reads TGTGCCAGTAGTATAACGACACCATCCGGAGGCTACACCTTC. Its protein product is CASSITTPSGGYTF.

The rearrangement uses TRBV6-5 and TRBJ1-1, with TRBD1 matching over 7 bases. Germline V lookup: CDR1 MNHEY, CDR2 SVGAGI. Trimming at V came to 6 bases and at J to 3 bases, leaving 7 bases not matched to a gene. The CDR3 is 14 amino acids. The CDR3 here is CASRPEGAHTEAFF. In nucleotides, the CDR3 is TGTGCCAGCAGACCAGAGGGGGCCCACACTGAAGCTTTCTTT.

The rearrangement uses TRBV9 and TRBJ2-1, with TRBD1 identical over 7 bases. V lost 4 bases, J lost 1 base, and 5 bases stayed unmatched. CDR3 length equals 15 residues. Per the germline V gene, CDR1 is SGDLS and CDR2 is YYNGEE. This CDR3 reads CASSWQGQSYNEQFF. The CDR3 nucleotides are TGTGCCAGCAGCTGGCAGGGACAGTCCTACAATGAGCAGTTCTTC.

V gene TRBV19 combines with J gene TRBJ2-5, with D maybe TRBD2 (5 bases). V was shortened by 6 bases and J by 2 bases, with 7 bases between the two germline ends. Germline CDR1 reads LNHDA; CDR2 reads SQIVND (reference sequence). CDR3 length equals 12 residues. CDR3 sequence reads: CASRGVQETQYF. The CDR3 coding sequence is TGTGCCAGTAGGGGAGTACAAGAGACCCAGTACTTC.

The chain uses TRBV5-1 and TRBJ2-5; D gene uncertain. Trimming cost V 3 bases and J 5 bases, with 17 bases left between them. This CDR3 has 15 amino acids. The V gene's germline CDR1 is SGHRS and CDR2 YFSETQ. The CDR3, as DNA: TGCGCCAGCAGCTCCCTCCCTGGCGGAGCGGAGACCCAGTACTTC. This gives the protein CASSSLPGGAETQYF. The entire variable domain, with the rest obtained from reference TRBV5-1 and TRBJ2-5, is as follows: KAGVTQTPRYLIKTRGQQVTLSCSPISGHRSVSWYQQTPGQGLQFLFEYFSETQRNKGNFPGRFSGRQFSNSRSEMNVSTLELGDSALYLCASSSLPGGAETQYFGPGTRLLVL.

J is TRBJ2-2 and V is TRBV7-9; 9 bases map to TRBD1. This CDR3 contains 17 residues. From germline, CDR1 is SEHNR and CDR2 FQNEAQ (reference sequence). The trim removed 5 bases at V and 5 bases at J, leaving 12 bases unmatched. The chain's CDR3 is CASSRAGNRGRTGELFF. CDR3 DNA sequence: TGTGCCAGCAGCCGCGCGGGCAACAGGGGGCGAACCGGGGAGCTGTTTTTT.

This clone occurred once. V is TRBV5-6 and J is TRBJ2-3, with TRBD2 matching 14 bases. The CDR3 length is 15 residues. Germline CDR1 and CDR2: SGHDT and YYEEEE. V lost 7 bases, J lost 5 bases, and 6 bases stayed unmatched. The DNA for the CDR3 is TGTGCCAGCCTGGGACTAGCGGGAGTGGGAGATACGCAGTATTTT. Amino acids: CASLGLAGVGDTQYF. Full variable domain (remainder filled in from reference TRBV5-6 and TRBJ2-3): DAGVTQSPTHLIKTRGQQVTLRCSPKSGHDTVSWYQQALGQGPQFIFQYYEEEERQRGNFPDRFSGHQFPNYSSELNVNALLLGDSALYLCASLGLAGVGDTQYFGPGTRLTVL.

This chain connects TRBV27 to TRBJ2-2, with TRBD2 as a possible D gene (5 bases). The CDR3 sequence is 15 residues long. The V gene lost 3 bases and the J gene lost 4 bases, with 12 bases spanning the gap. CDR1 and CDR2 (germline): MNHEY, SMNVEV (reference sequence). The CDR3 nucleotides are TGTGCCAGCAGTTTGAGCGCCGCGGGCACCGGGGAGCTGTTTTTT. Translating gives CASSLSAAGTGELFF.

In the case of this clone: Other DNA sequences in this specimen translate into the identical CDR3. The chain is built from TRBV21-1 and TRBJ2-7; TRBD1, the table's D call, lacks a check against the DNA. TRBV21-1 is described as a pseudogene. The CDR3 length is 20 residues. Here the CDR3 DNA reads TGTGCCAGCAGCAAAGCCCCCCTAAAGCTGGACAGGACCCGCTCCTACGAGCAGTACGTC. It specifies CASSKAPLKLDRTRSYEQYV.

CDR3 coding DNA: TGTGCCAGCAGCGGAATTACAGGGGGCGCCAATGGCTACACCTTC. Translated, it gives CASSGITGGANGYTF. The chain couples TRBV5-5 to TRBJ1-2; TRBD1 matches 9 bases. The V gene end was trimmed by 4 bases and the J gene end by 6 bases; junction bases not matched to a gene: 10. This CDR3 region has 15 residues. Germline V gene data show CDR1 as SGHKS and CDR2 as YYEKEE (reference sequence).

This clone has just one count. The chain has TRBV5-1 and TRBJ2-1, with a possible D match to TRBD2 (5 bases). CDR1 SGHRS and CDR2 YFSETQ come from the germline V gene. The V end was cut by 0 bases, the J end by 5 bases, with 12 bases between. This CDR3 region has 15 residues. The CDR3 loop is CASSLGGLAHNEQFF. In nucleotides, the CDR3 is TGCGCCAGCAGCTTGGGCGGGCTGGCACACAATGAGCAGTTCTTC. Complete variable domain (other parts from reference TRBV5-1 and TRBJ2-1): KAGVTQTPRYLIKTRGQQVTLSCSPISGHRSVSWYQQTPGQGLQFLFEYFSETQRNKGNFPGRFSGRQFSNSRSEMNVSTLELGDSALYLCASSLGGLAHNEQFFGPGTRLTVL.

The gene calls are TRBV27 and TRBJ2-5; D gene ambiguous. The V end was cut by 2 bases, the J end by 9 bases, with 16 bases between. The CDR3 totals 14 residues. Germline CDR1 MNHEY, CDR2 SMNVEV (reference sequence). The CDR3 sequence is CASSLNPEVSAQYF. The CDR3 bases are TGTGCCAGCAGTTTAAATCCTGAGGTTTCGGCCCAGTACTTC.

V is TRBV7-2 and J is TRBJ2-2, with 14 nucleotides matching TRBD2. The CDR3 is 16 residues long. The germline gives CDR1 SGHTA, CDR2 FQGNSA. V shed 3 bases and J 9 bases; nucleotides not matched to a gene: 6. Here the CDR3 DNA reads TGTGCCAGCAGCTTGACGGGGACTAGCGGGAGACGGGAGCTGTTTTTT. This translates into CASSLTGTSGRRELFF.